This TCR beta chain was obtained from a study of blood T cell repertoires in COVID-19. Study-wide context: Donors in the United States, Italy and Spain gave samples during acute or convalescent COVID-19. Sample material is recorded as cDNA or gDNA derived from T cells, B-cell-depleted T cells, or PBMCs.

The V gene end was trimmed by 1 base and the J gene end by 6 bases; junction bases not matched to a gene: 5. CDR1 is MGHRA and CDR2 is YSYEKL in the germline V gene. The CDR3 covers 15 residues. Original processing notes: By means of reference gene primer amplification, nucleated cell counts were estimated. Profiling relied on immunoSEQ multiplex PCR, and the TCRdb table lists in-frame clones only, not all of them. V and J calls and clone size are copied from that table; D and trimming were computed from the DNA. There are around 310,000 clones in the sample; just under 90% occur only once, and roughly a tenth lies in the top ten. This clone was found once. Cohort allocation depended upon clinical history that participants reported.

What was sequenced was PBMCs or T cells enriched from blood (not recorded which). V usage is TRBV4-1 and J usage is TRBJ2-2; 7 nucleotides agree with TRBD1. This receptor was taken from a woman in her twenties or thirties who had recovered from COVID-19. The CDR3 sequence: CASSQGTGIAGELFF. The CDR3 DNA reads TGCGCCAGCAGCCAAGGGACAGGTATCGCCGGGGAGCTGTTTTTT.